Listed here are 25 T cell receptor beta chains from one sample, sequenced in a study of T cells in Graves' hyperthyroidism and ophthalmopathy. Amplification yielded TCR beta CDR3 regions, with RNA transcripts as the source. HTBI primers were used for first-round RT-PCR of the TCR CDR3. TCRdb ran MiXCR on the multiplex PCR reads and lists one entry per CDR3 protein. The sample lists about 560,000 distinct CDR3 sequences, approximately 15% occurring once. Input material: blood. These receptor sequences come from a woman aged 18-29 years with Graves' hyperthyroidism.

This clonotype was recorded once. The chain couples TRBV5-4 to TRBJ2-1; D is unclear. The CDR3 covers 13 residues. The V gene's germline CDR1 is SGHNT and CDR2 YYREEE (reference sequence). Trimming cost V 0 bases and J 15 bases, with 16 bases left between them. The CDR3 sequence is CASSLAVDPNWFF. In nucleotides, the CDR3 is TGTGCCAGCAGCTTGGCCGTGGACCCCAACTGGTTCTTC.

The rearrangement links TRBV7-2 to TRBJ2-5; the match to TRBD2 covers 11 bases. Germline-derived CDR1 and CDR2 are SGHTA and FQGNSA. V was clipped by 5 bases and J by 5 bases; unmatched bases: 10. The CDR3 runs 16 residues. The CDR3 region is CASSGQTSGGLETQYF. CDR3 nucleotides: TGTGCCAGCAGCGGACAAACTAGCGGGGGTTTGGAGACCCAGTACTTC. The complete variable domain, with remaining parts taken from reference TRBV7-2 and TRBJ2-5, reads GAGVSQSPSNKVTEKGKDVELRCDPISGHTALYWYRQSLGQGLEFLIYFQGNSAPDKSGLPSDRFSAERTGGSVSTLTIQRTQQEDSAVYLCASSGQTSGGLETQYFGPGTRLLVL.

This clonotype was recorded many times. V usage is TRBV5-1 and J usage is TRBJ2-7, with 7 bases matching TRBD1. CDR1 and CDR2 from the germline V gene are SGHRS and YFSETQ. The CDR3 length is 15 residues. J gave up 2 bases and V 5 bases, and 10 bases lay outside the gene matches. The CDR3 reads CASRLLEGGAYEQYF. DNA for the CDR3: TGCGCCAGCAGACTGCTGGAAGGGGGCGCCTACGAGCAGTACTTC.

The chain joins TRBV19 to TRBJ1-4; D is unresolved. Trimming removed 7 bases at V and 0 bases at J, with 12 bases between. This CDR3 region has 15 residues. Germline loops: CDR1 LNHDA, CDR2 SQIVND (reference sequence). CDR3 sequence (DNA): TGTGCCAGTAACCGGGCCCCTGCAACTAATGAAAAACTGTTTTTT. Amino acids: CASNRAPATNEKLFF.

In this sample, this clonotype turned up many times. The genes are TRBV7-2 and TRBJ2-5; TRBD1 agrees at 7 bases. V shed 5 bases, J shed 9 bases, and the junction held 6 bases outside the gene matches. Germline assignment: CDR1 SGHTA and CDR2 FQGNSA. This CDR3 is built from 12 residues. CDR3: CASSAGGPAQYF. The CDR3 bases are TGTGCCAGCAGCGCAGGGGGACCAGCCCAGTACTTC.

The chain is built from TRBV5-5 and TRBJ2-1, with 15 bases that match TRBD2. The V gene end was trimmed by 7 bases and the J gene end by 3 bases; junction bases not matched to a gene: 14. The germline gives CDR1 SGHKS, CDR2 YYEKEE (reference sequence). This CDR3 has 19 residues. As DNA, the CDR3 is TGTGCCAGCCGATCGAACCCGGGACTAGCGGGGGGCCTCTACAATGAGCAGTTCTTC. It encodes CASRSNPGLAGGLYNEQFF.

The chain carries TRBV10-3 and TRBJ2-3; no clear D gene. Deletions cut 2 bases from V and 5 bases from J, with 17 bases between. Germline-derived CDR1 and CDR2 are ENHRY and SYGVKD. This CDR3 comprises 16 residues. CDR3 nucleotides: TGTGCCATCAGTGAGGGTGTGGCAGTCCGATTAGATACGCAGTATTTT. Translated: CAISEGVAVRLDTQYF.

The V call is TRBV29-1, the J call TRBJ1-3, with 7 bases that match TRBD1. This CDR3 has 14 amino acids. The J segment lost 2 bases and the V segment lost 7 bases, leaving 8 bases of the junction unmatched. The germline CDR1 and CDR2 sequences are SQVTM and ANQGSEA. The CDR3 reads CSARQGPTGNTIYF. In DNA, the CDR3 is TGCAGCGCACGACAGGGACCTACTGGAAACACCATATATTTT.

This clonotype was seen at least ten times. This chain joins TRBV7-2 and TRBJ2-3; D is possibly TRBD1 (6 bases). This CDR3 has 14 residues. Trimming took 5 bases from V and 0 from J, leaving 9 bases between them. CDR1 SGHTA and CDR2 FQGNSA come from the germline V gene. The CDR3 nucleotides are TGTGCCAGCAGCACCGGGACAAGCACAGATACGCAGTATTTT. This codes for CASSTGTSTDTQYF.

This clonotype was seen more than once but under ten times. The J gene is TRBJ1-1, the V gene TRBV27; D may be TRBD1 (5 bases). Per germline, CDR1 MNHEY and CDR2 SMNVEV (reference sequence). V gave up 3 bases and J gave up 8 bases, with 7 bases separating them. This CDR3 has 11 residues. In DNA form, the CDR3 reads TGTGCCAGCAGTTTCGGGGGGGAAGCTTTCTTT. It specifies CASSFGGEAFF.

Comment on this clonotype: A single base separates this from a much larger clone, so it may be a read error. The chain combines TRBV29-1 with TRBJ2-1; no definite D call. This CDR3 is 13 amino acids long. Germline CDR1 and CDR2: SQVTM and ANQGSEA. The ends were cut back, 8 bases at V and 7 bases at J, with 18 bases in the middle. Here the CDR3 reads CSMESTVGNEQFF. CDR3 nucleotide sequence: TGCAGCATGGAAAGTACAGTGGGTAATGAGCAGTTCTTC.

CDR3 sequence reads: CASSFLARLEAFF. CDR3 nucleotides: TGTGCCAGCAGCTTCCTCGCCCGTCTCGAAGCTTTCTTT. This sequence joins TRBV7-9 and TRBJ1-1; D remains ambiguous. Trimming took off 3 bases at V and 8 bases at J, with 13 bases between the two ends. This CDR3 region has 13 residues. Germline assignment: CDR1 SEHNR and CDR2 FQNEAQ (reference sequence).

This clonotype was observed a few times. This CDR3 reads CSARTRDPVLGTEAFF. In DNA form, the CDR3 reads TGCAGTGCTAGAACGCGGGACCCCGTGTTGGGCACTGAAGCTTTCTTT. This chain uses TRBV20-1 with TRBJ1-1, with a possible D match to TRBD1 (5 bases). Germline V gives CDR1 DFQATT, CDR2 SNEGSKA (reference sequence). This CDR3 is 16 amino acids long. V was clipped by 2 bases and J by 4 bases, with 20 bases between them.

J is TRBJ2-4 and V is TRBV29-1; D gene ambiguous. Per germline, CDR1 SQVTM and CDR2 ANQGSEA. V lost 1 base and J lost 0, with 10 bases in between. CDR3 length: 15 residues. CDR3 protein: CSVEASTRAKNIQYF. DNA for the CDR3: TGCAGCGTTGAAGCATCGACCCGAGCCAAAAACATTCAGTACTTC.

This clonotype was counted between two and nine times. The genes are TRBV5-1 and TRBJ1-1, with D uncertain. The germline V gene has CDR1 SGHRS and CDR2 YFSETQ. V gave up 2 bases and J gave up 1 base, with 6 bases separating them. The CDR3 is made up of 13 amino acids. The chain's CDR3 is CASSLSQNTEAFF. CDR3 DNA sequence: TGCGCCAGCAGCTTAAGCCAGAACACTGAAGCTTTCTTT. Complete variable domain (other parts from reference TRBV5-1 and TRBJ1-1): KAGVTQTPRYLIKTRGQQVTLSCSPISGHRSVSWYQQTPGQGLQFLFEYFSETQRNKGNFPGRFSGRQFSNSRSEMNVSTLELGDSALYLCASSLSQNTEAFFGQGTRLTVV.

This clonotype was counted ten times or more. Here the CDR3 DNA reads TGTGCCAGCAGTTACTCCGTTTCTTCTCCTCGGGAGACCCAGTACTTC. Amino acid sequence: CASSYSVSSPRETQYF. The gene calls are TRBV6-5 and TRBJ2-5, with D hard to call. The CDR3 extends over 16 amino acids. Trimming took 0 bases from V and 5 from J, leaving 16 bases between them. Germline CDR1 and CDR2: MNHEY and SVGAGI.

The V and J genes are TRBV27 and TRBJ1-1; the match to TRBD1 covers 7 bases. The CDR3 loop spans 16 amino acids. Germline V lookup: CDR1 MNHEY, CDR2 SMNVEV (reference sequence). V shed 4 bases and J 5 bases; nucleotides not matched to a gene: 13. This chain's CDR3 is CASSSLRGALGTEAFF. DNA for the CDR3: TGTGCCAGCAGTTCCCTCAGGGGGGCGTTGGGGACTGAAGCTTTCTTT.

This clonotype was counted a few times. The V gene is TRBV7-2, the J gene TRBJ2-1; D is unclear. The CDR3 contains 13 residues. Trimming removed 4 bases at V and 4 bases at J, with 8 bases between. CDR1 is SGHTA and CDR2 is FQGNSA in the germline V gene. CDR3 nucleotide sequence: TGTGCCAGCAGCTGGCCAGGTTACAATGAGCAGTTCTTC. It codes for CASSWPGYNEQFF.

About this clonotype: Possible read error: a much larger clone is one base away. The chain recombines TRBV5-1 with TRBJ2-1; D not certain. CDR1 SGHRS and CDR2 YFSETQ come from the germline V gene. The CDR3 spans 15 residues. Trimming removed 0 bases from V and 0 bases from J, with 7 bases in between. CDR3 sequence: CASSLEASSYNEQFF. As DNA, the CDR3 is TGCGCCAGCAGCTTGGAGGCTAGCTCCTACAATGAGCAGTTCTTC.

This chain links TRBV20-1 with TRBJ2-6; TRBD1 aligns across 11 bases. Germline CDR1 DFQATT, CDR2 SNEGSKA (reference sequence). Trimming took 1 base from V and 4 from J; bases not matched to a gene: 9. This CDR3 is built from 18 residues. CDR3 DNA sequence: TGCAGTGCTAGAGGGACCGGGACAGGGGGTCCAGGGGCCAACGTCCTGACTTTC. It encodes CSARGTGTGGPGANVLTF.

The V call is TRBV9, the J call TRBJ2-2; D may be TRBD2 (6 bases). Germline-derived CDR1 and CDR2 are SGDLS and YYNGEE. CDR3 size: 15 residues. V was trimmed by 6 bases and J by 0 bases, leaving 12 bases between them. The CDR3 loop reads CASNLGGANTGELFF. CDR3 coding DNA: TGTGCCAGCAACTTGGGCGGGGCGAACACCGGGGAGCTGTTTTTT.

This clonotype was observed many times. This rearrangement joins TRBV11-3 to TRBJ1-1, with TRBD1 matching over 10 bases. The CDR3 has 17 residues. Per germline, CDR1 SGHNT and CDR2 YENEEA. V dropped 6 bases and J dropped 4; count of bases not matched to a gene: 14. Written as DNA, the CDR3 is TGTGCCAGCAGTCTGCACACCCGACAGGGGGCAGCCACTGAAGCTTTCTTT. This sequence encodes CASSLHTRQGAATEAFF.

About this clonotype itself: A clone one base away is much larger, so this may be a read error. CDR3 in DNA: TGTGCCTGCAGTTTAAGGCCTAGCGTCTACAATGAGCAGTTCTTC. It encodes CACSLRPSVYNEQFF. The chain carries TRBV12-3 or TRBV12-4 and TRBJ2-1; weak D call: TRBD2 (6 bases). There are 15 residues in the CDR3.

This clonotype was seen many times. The CDR3 loop reads CASRKGQGAFGYTF. The CDR3 DNA sequence: TGTGCCAGCAGAAAAGGACAGGGGGCGTTTGGCTACACCTTC. This chain joins TRBV11-2 and TRBJ1-2; 11 positions match TRBD1. With V trimmed by 6 bases and J by 7 bases, 7 bases remained unmatched. CDR3 size: 14 residues. The germline V gene has CDR1 SGHAT and CDR2 FQNNGV.

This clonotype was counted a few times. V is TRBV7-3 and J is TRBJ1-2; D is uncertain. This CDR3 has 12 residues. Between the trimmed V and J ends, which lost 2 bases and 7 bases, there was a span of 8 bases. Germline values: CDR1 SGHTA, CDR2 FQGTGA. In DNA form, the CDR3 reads TGTGCCAGCAGCTTAGCAGCGGGTGGCTACACCTTC. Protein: CASSLAAGGYTF. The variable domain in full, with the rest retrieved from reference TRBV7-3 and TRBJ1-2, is GAGVSQTPSNKVTEKGKYVELRCDPISGHTALYWYRQSLGQGPEFLIYFQGTGAADDSGLPNDRFFAVRPEGSVSTLKIQRTERGDSAVYLCASSLAAGGYTFGSGTRLTVV.